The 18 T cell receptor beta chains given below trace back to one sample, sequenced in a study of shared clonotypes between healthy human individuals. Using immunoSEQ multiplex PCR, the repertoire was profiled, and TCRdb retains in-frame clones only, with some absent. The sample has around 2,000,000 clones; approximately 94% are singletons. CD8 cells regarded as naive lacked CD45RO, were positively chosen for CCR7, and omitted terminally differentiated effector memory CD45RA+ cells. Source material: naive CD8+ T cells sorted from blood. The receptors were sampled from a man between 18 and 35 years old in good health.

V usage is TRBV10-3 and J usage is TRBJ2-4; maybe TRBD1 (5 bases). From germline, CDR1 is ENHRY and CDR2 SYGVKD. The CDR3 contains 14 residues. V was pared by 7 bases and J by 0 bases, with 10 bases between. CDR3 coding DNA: TGTGCCATCACCGGACAACTAGCCAAAAACATTCAGTACTTC. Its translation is CAITGQLAKNIQYF.

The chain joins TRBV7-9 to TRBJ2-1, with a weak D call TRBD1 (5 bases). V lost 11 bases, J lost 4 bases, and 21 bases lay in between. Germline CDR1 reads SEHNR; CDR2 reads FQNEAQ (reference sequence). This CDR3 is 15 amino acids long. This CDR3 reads CASSDSVDIYNEQFF. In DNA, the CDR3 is TGTGCCTCTTCCGATAGTGTGGACATATACAATGAGCAGTTCTTC.

The CDR3 region is CASSSLPGPTNEKLFF. CDR3 nucleotide sequence: TGTGCCAGCAGTTCTCTCCCAGGGCCAACTAATGAAAAACTGTTTTTT. The gene calls are TRBV27 and TRBJ1-4; TRBD1 might be the D (5 bases). CDR1 and CDR2 (germline): MNHEY, SMNVEV (reference sequence). V was shortened by 4 bases and J by 0 bases, with 12 bases between the two germline ends. CDR3 length: 16 residues.

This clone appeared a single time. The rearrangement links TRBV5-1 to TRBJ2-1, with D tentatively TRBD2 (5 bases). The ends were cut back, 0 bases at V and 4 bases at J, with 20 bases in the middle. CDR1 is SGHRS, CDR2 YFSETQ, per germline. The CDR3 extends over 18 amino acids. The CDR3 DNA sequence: TGCGCCAGCAGCTTGGCAGAGGGAGAAGGCGTTCGGTACAATGAGCAGTTCTTC. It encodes CASSLAEGEGVRYNEQFF.

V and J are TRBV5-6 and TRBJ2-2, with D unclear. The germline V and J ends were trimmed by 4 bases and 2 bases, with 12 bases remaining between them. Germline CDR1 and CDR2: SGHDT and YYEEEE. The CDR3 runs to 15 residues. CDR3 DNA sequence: TGTGCCAGCAGCCCAAGTGTCCTCAACACCGGGGAGCTGTTTTTT. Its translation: CASSPSVLNTGELFF.

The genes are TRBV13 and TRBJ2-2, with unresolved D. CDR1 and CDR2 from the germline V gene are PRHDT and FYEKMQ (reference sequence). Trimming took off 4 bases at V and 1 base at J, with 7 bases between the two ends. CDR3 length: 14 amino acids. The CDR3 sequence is CASSSPGNTGELFF. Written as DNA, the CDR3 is TGTGCCAGCAGCTCGCCCGGGAACACCGGGGAGCTGTTTTTT.

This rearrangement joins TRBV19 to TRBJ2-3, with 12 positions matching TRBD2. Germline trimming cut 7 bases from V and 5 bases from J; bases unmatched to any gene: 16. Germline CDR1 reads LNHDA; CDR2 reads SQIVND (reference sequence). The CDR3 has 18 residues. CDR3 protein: CASNDPSLGLAGRDTQYF. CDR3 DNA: TGTGCCAGTAACGACCCCAGCCTAGGACTAGCGGGAAGAGATACGCAGTATTTT.

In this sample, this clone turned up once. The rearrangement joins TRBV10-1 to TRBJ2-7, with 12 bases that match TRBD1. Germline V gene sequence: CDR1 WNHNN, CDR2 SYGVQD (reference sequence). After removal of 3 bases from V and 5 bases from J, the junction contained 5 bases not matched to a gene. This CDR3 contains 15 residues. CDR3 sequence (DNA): TGCGCCAGCAGTGAATCGGGACAGGGGGCTCACGAGCAGTACTTC. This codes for CASSESGQGAHEQYF.

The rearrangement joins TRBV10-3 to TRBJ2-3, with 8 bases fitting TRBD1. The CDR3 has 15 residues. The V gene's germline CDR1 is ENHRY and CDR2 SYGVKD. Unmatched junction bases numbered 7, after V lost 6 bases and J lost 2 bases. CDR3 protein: CAIRLTGVLTDTQYF. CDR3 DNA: TGTGCCATCAGACTGACAGGGGTTCTCACAGATACGCAGTATTTT.

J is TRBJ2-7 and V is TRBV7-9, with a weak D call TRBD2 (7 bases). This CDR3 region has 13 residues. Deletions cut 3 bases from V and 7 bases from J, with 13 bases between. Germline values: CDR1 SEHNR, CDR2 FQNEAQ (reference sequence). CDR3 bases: TGTGCCAGCAGCTTTGGGGGGGCTGGAGAGCAGTACTTC. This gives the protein CASSFGGAGEQYF.

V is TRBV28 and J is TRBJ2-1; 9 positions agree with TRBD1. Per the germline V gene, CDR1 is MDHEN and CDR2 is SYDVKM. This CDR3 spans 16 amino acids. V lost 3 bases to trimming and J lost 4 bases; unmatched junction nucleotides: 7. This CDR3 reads CASSLRMGQGYNEQFF. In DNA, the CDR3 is TGTGCCAGCAGTTTGAGGATGGGACAGGGTTACAATGAGCAGTTCTTC.

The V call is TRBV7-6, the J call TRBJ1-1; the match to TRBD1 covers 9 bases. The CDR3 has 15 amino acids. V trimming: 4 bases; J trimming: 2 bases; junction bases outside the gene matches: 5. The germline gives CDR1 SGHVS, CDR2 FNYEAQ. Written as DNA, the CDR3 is TGTGCCAGCAGCTACCTGACAGGGGGAAACACTGAAGCTTTCTTT. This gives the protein CASSYLTGGNTEAFF.

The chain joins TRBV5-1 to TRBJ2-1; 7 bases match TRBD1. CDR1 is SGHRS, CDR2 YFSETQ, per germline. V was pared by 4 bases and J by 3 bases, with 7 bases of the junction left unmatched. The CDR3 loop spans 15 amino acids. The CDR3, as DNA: TGCGCCAGCAGCGGTTCAGGGGGTAGCTACAATGAGCAGTTCTTC. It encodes CASSGSGGSYNEQFF.

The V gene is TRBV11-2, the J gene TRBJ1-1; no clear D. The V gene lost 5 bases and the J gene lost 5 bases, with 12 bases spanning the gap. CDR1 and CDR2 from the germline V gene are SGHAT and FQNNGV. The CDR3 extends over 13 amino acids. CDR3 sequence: CASSPSPGTEAFF. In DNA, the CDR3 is TGTGCCAGCAGCCCAAGTCCGGGGACTGAAGCTTTCTTT.

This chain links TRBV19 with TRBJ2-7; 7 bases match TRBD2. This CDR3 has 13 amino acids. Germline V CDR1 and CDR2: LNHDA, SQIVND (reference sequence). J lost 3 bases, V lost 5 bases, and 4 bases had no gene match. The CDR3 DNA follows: TGTGCCAGTAGTGGGGGGGAGTACTACGAGCAGTACTTC. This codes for CASSGGEYYEQYF.

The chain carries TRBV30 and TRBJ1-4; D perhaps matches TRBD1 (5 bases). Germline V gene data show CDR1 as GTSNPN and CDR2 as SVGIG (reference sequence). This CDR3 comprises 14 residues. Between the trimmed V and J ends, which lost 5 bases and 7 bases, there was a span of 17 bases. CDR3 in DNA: TGTGCCTGGCGTCCGAGGGGCAGTAGTGAAAAACTGTTTTTT. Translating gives CAWRPRGSSEKLFF.

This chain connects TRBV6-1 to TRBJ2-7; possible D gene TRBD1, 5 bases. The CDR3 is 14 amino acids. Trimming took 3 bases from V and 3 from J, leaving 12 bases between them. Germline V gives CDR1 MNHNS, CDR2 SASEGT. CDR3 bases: TGTGCCAGCAGTGAGGGGCCGGTCAACTACGAGCAGTACTTC. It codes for CASSEGPVNYEQYF.

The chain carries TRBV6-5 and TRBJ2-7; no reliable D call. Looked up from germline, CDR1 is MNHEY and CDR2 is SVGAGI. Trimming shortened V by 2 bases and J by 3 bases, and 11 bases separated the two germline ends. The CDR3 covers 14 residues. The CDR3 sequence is CASSYLNNNYEQYF. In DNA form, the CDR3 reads TGTGCCAGCAGTTACCTTAACAACAACTACGAGCAGTACTTC.